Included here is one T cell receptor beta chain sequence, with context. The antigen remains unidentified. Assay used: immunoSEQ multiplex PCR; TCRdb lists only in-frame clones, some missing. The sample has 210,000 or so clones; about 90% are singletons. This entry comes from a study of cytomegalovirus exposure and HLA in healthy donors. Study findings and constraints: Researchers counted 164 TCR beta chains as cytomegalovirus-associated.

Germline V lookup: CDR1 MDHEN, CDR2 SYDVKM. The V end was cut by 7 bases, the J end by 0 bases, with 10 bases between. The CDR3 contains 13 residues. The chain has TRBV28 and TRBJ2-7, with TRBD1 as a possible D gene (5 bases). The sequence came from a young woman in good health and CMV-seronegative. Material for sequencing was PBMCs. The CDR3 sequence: CASIGAPSYEQYF. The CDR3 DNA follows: TGTGCCAGCATTGGGGCCCCCTCCTACGAGCAGTACTTC.